The 32 T cell receptor beta chains given below trace back to one sample, sequenced in a study of T cells in Graves' hyperthyroidism and ophthalmopathy. There were TCR beta CDR3 regions amplified from RNA transcripts. First-round RT-PCR of the TCR CDR3 relied on the HTBI primer set. Via MiXCR, TCRdb re-called the multiplex PCR reads, giving one row per CDR3 protein. The data contain around 620,000 distinct CDR3 sequences, 12% to 15% of them singletons. Specimen: blood. All receptors come from a woman aged 18-30 years with Graves' ophthalmopathy.

This clonotype was counted at least ten times. The chain is built from TRBV7-9 and TRBJ1-5; D perhaps matches TRBD1 (5 bases). V gave up 1 base and J gave up 4 bases, with 8 bases separating them. There are 14 residues in the CDR3. Germline CDR1 reads SEHNR; CDR2 reads FQNEAQ (reference sequence). CDR3 sequence (DNA): TGTGCCAGCAGCTTAGAGACAGAAAATCAGCCCCAGCATTTT. It translates to CASSLETENQPQHF.

The sample holds many counts of this clonotype. The rearrangement uses TRBV20-1 and TRBJ1-2; D gene ambiguous. Germline loops: CDR1 DFQATT, CDR2 SNEGSKA (reference sequence). Deletions cut 0 bases from V and 8 bases from J, with 10 bases between. CDR3 size: 12 residues. CDR3 in DNA: TGCAGTGCTAGAGAGGACGGAGGGGGCTACACCTTC. This gives the protein CSAREDGGGYTF.

This clonotype was seen many times. This sequence joins TRBV30 and TRBJ1-5; tentative D call: TRBD1 (6 bases). The germline CDR1 and CDR2 sequences are GTSNPN and SVGIG (reference sequence). The V end was cut by 3 bases, the J end by 0 bases, with 9 bases between. This CDR3 region has 14 residues. Written as DNA, the CDR3 is TGTGCCTGGAGCGAGGGGGTTAGCAATCAGCCCCAGCATTTT. Encoded protein: CAWSEGVSNQPQHF.

This clonotype was counted ten times or more. The V gene is TRBV18, the J gene TRBJ2-5, with D perhaps matching TRBD2 (5 bases). The germline gives CDR1 KGHSH, CDR2 LQKENI. V lost 5 bases and J lost 1, with 8 bases in between. The CDR3 runs to 13 residues. The CDR3 loop is CASSAGAQETQYF. CDR3 coding DNA: TGTGCCAGCTCAGCGGGTGCCCAAGAGACCCAGTACTTC.

This clonotype has ten or more counts. V is TRBV10-3 and J is TRBJ2-7; the match to TRBD2 covers 10 bases. Germline CDR1 is ENHRY and CDR2 is SYGVKD. V lost 8 bases, J lost 5 bases, and 3 bases stayed unmatched. This CDR3 has 12 residues. CDR3 loop: CAIRGTSDEQYF. DNA of the CDR3: TGTGCCATCCGCGGGACTAGCGACGAGCAGTACTTC.

V and J are TRBV19 and TRBJ2-5; TRBD1 might be the D (6 bases). Trimming left V 2 bases short and J 6 bases short, with 13 bases between. Germline assignment: CDR1 LNHDA and CDR2 SQIVND (reference sequence). The CDR3 sequence is 14 residues long. The CDR3 here is CASSITQGWKTQYF. The DNA of the CDR3 is TGTGCCAGTAGTATAACGCAGGGGTGGAAGACCCAGTACTTC.

This clonotype was found many times. The chain couples TRBV24-1 to TRBJ2-2; 9 bases fit TRBD1. V was clipped by 11 bases and J by 4 bases; unmatched bases: 7. The CDR3 has 14 residues. Germline CDR1 KGHDR, CDR2 SFDVKD. The CDR3 spells CASQGTGTTGELFF. CDR3 sequence (DNA): TGTGCCAGCCAGGGGACAGGGACCACCGGGGAGCTGTTTTTT.

This clonotype was found many times. This chain links TRBV28 with TRBJ1-2, with 9 bases identical to TRBD1. CDR1 and CDR2 from the germline V gene are MDHEN and SYDVKM. The CDR3 totals 14 residues. Losses at the gene ends were 6 bases for V and 6 bases for J; bases not matched to a gene: 8. The CDR3 DNA sequence: TGTGCCAGCAGGCACCCGGGACAGGGAGATGGCTACACCTTC. It yields the protein CASRHPGQGDGYTF.

The sample holds many counts of this clonotype. The rearrangement joins TRBV20-1 to TRBJ2-7, with a possible D match to TRBD1 (6 bases). Germline V gene data show CDR1 as DFQATT and CDR2 as SNEGSKA (reference sequence). CDR3 length: 15 amino acids. Trimming removed 6 bases from V and 3 bases from J, with 21 bases in between. The CDR3 region is CSALGRQTGSYEQYF. CDR3 DNA: TGCAGTGCCCTAGGTCGCCAAACAGGGAGCTACGAGCAGTACTTC.

Worth noting for this clonotype: The CDR3 carries no conserved terminal phenylalanine or tryptophan, so it likely arises from a read error. The rearrangement links TRBV2 to TRBJ2-7; 11 bases line up with TRBD2. From germline, CDR1 is SNHLY and CDR2 FYNNEI. The CDR3 loop spans 15 amino acids. The J segment lost 0 bases and the V segment lost 6 bases, leaving 4 bases of the junction unmatched. The CDR3 loop reads CASSLGLADSYEQYL. CDR3 nucleotides: TGTGCCAGCAGCTTGGGACTAGCGGACTCCTACGAGCAGTACCTC.

The CDR3 spells CASSEGEGSGSPLHF. The CDR3 nucleotides read TGTGCCAGCAGTGAAGGAGAGGGAAGTGGCTCACCCCTCCACTTT. This chain connects TRBV6-1 to TRBJ1-6; D gene uncertain. Deletions cut 1 base from V and 10 bases from J, with 14 bases between. The CDR3 totals 15 residues. Germline V gene data show CDR1 as MNHNS and CDR2 as SASEGT.

This clonotype was observed at least ten times. The chain combines TRBV4-1 with TRBJ2-3; unclear D gene. Trimming removed 3 bases from V and 1 base from J, with 8 bases in between. CDR1 is MGHRA and CDR2 is YSYEKL in the germline V gene. This CDR3 has 14 amino acids. CDR3 coding DNA: TGCGCCAGCAGCCATATGACCGGCACAGATACGCAGTATTTT. Translated: CASSHMTGTDTQYF.

Ten or more counts support this clonotype. DNA for the CDR3: TGTGCCAGCAGTTTGGCGGGGGGGCCAGGAACCCTAAGGGAGACCCAGTACTTC. Translated, it gives CASSLAGGPGTLRETQYF. V gene TRBV28 combines with J gene TRBJ2-5, with 9 bases that match TRBD2. The germline V gene encodes CDR1 MDHEN and CDR2 SYDVKM. V trimming: 3 bases; J trimming: 5 bases; junction bases outside the gene matches: 16. The CDR3 is 18 residues long. Full variable domain (missing parts from reference TRBV28 and TRBJ2-5): DVKVTQSSRYLVKRTGEKVFLECVQDMDHENMFWYRQDPGLGLRLIYFSYDVKMKEKGDIPEGYSVSREKKERFSLILESASTNQTSMYLCASSLAGGPGTLRETQYFGPGTRLLVL.

This clonotype was picked up many times. The rearrangement joins TRBV12-3 or TRBV12-4 to TRBJ2-1; TRBD2 matches 8 bases. The CDR3 is 14 amino acids. J lost 6 bases, V lost 2 bases, and 3 bases had no gene match. The CDR3 DNA is TGTGCCAGCAGTTTATGGCTAGCGGGCAATGAGCAGTTCTTC. It specifies CASSLWLAGNEQFF.

In this sample, this clonotype turned up a few times. V gene TRBV14 combines with J gene TRBJ1-2, with a tentative D call TRBD1 (5 bases). The CDR3 has 15 residues. Germline CDR1 is SGHDN and CDR2 is FVKESK. V was clipped by 0 bases and J by 8 bases, with 16 bases between them. CDR3 nucleotides: TGTGCCAGCAGCCAAGAGAAGGGGCAGTTGGAGGGCTACACCTTC. Residues: CASSQEKGQLEGYTF.

To note about this clonotype: The conserved closing phenylalanine or tryptophan is absent in this CDR3, likely reflecting a read error. This sequence joins TRBV12-3 or TRBV12-4 and TRBJ2-7, with D perhaps being TRBD1 or TRBD2 (5 bases each). V lost 6 bases and J 2 bases, leaving 14 bases between the germline ends. The CDR3 is 14 amino acids. CDR3 sequence reads: CASSFGTGAYEQYL. CDR3 in DNA: TGTGCCAGCAGCTTCGGGACCGGGGCCTACGAGCAGTACCTC.

This clonotype has at least ten counts. The rearrangement joins TRBV28 to TRBJ1-4; D unclear. This CDR3 is 14 amino acids long. V lost 2 bases and J 5 bases, leaving 9 bases between the germline ends. From germline, CDR1 is MDHEN and CDR2 SYDVKM. The CDR3 is CASSLGDKNEKLFF. DNA of the CDR3: TGTGCCAGCAGTTTAGGGGATAAGAATGAAAAACTGTTTTTT.

This clonotype has a count of ten or more. The CDR3 DNA follows: TGTGCCAGCAGCTCGTCTCGGACAGGGGGCAGAGATACGCAGTATTTT. Translated: CASSSSRTGGRDTQYF. The genes are TRBV11-2 and TRBJ2-3; 11 nucleotides line up with TRBD1. The length of the CDR3 is 16 residues. V dropped 4 bases and J dropped 5; count of bases not matched to a gene: 8. Germline V gene data show CDR1 as SGHAT and CDR2 as FQNNGV.

This clonotype has at least ten counts. V gene TRBV3-1 combines with J gene TRBJ2-5; either TRBD1 or TRBD2 may supply D (5 bases each). Germline V gene sequence: CDR1 LGHDT, CDR2 YNNKEL (reference sequence). V gave up 5 bases and J gave up 3 bases, with 10 bases separating them. The CDR3 runs 13 residues. CDR3 nucleotides: TGTGCCAGCAGCAAAAGGGGAGAAGAGACCCAGTACTTC. Translated, it gives CASSKRGEETQYF.

This clonotype was seen repeatedly, ten times or more. The rearrangement uses TRBV7-3 and TRBJ2-3, with D possibly TRBD2 on 6 matching bases. The germline V gene encodes CDR1 SGHTA and CDR2 FQGTGA. This CDR3 is 16 amino acids long. Trimming shortened V by 4 bases and J by 2 bases, and 16 bases separated the two germline ends. CDR3 residues: CASSSGADYSTDTQYF. CDR3 bases: TGTGCCAGCAGCTCTGGAGCGGACTACTCCACAGATACGCAGTATTTT.

This clonotype was detected many times. The chain couples TRBV9 to TRBJ2-1; D may be TRBD2 (6 bases). This CDR3 comprises 15 residues. Germline CDR1 reads SGDLS; CDR2 reads YYNGEE. The germline V and J ends were trimmed by 4 bases and 3 bases, with 14 bases remaining between them. The CDR3 protein is CASSPGVADYNEQFF. CDR3 DNA sequence: TGTGCCAGCAGCCCAGGAGTAGCGGACTACAATGAGCAGTTCTTC.

This clonotype was counted ten times or more. The rearrangement uses TRBV2 and TRBJ2-5, with 9 bases matching TRBD2. Germline V gives CDR1 SNHLY, CDR2 FYNNEI. J lost 0 bases, V lost 4 bases, and 6 bases had no gene match. CDR3 length: 16 residues. CDR3 sequence reads: CASSGLLAGNQETQYF. The DNA of the CDR3 is TGTGCCAGCAGTGGGTTACTAGCGGGTAACCAAGAGACCCAGTACTTC. Using reference TRBV2 and TRBJ2-5 for the parts outside the CDR3, the full variable domain is EPEVTQTPSHQVTQMGQEVILRCVPISNHLYFYWYRQILGQKVEFLVSFYNNEISEKSEIFDDQFSVERPDGSNFTLKIRSTKLEDSAMYFCASSGLLAGNQETQYFGPGTRLLVL.

This clonotype was seen many times. The V gene is TRBV7-8, the J gene TRBJ2-7, with D possibly being TRBD1 (7 bases). V lost 7 bases and J 5 bases, leaving 27 bases between the germline ends. The germline V gene has CDR1 SGHVS and CDR2 FQNEAQ. The CDR3 is 17 residues long. The CDR3 DNA follows: TGTGCCAGCATCCCCCTAGGGGGGACAGTCGGGCTCAACGAGCAGTACTTC. Residues: CASIPLGGTVGLNEQYF.

This chain links TRBV18 with TRBJ1-6; 9 bases match TRBD1. Germline values: CDR1 KGHSH, CDR2 LQKENI. The CDR3 totals 15 residues. Unmatched junction bases numbered 7, after V lost 3 bases and J lost 10 bases. The CDR3 coding sequence is TGTGCCAGCTCACCGATACCGGGACAGGGATCACCCCTCCACTTT. It is translated as CASSPIPGQGSPLHF.

The CDR3 protein is CASSLRSSEAYEQYF. The DNA for the CDR3 is TGTGCCAGCAGCTTAAGGTCATCCGAAGCCTACGAGCAGTACTTC. The chain couples TRBV7-6 to TRBJ2-7, with D uncertain. The V end lost 2 bases, the J end lost 2 bases, and 13 bases lay between the germline ends. The germline V gene has CDR1 SGHVS and CDR2 FNYEAQ. CDR3 length: 15 amino acids.

CDR3 region: CSARDRLTGDSPLHF. The CDR3 DNA reads as TGCAGTGCTAGAGATAGATTAACGGGGGATTCACCCCTCCACTTT. J is TRBJ1-6 and V is TRBV20-1; D is perhaps TRBD1 (5 bases). V lost 0 bases and J lost 8, with 14 bases in between. CDR1 is DFQATT and CDR2 is SNEGSKA in the germline V gene (reference sequence). CDR3 length: 15 amino acids.

This clonotype was detected ten times or more. The chain recombines TRBV9 with TRBJ2-7; D might be TRBD1 (5 bases). The CDR3 length is 13 residues. CDR1 and CDR2 from the germline V gene are SGDLS and YYNGEE. V was cut by 2 bases and J by 5 bases, with 11 bases left in between. CDR3 protein: CASSVDTNDEQYF. The DNA for the CDR3 is TGTGCCAGCAGCGTGGACACTAACGACGAGCAGTACTTC.

This clonotype was counted at least ten times. V usage is TRBV27 and J usage is TRBJ1-1, with a possible D match to TRBD1 (6 bases). The CDR3 has 13 amino acids. Germline loops: CDR1 MNHEY, CDR2 SMNVEV (reference sequence). Trimming stripped 8 bases from V and 4 bases from J, with 14 bases between. The CDR3 sequence is CASGGGPGTEAFF. CDR3 bases: TGTGCCAGCGGGGGGGGGCCGGGCACTGAAGCTTTCTTT.

In this sample, this clonotype turned up once. The chain employs TRBV29-1 and TRBJ2-2; D tentatively reads TRBD1 or TRBD2 (6 bases each). Germline lookup yields CDR1 SQVTM and CDR2 ANQGSEA. V was clipped by 7 bases and J by 8 bases, with 17 bases between them. CDR3 length equals 13 residues. The CDR3 DNA is TGCAGCGCGGCGTGGGGGGCCTTTGGGGAGCTGTTTTTT. Translation gives CSAAWGAFGELFF.

This clonotype showed up just a few times. One end of the junction fails to match germline, which may point to a read error. The CDR3 here is CAGSLEADNRPQHF. In DNA form, the CDR3 reads TGTGCCGGCAGCTTAGAGGCCGATAATCGGCCCCAGCATTTT. The chain combines TRBV7-9 with TRBJ1-5; D is unclear. This CDR3 is 14 amino acids long. Germline loops: CDR1 SEHNR, CDR2 FQNEAQ (reference sequence).

In this sample, this clonotype turned up many times. The chain joins TRBV27 to TRBJ1-5, with a possible D match to TRBD1 (5 bases). The CDR3 length is 15 residues. V was pared by 0 bases and J by 6 bases, with 12 bases between. Germline CDR1 reads MNHEY; CDR2 reads SMNVEV (reference sequence). The CDR3, as DNA: TGTGCCAGCAGTTTATCGATCCAGGGAGGTCAGCCCCAGCATTTT. Translation gives CASSLSIQGGQPQHF.

This chain uses TRBV4-1 with TRBJ2-1, with 7 bases identical to TRBD1. This CDR3 region has 15 residues. The ends lost 3 bases at V and 4 bases at J; junction bases unmatched: 6. Germline V gene data show CDR1 as MGHRA and CDR2 as YSYEKL. This chain's CDR3 is CASSQTTGDYNEQFF. DNA of the CDR3: TGCGCCAGCAGCCAGACCACAGGGGATTACAATGAGCAGTTCTTC.